This T cell receptor (beta chain) stems from a study of CD4 T cell repertoires in COVID-19. These memory T cells were uncultured and sequenced directly after ex vivo isolation. J was trimmed by 7 bases and V by 3 bases; bases with no gene match: 10. This CDR3 spans 15 amino acids. Germline CDR1 is SGHVS and CDR2 is FQNEAQ. This table comes from immunoSEQ multiplex PCR, and its TCRdb copy is limited to in-frame clones, with some not included. Seen here are some 24,000 clones, over 90% observed once, and the top ten hold 0.66%. The V call is TRBV7-8, the J call TRBJ1-2; the match to TRBD1 covers 8 bases. This clonotype was obtained from a human donor who had COVID-19. The sequenced sample was circulating follicular helper CD4+ T cells (cTfh) from blood, obtained before the COVID-19 pandemic. The CDR3 region is CASSFVSRGRGGYTF. The CDR3 DNA reads as TGTGCCAGCAGCTTTGTATCCAGGGGGCGGGGTGGCTACACCTTC.